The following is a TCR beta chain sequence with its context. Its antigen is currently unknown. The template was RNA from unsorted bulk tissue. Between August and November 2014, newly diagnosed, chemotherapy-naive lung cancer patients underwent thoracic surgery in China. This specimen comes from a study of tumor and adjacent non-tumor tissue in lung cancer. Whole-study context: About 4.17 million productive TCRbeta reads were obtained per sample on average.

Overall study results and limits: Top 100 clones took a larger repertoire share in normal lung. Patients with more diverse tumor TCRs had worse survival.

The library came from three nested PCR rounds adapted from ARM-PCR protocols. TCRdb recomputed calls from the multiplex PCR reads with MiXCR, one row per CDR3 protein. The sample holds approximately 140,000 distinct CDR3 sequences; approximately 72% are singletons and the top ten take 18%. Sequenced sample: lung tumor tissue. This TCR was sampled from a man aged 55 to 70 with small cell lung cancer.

CDR3 in DNA: TGCAGCGTTGAACGCAGGGGACGCGGCGAGGCCCAGTACTTC. Protein product: CSVERRGRGEAQYF. The chain recombines TRBV29-1 with TRBJ2-5; perhaps TRBD1 as D (6 bases). The CDR3 extends over 14 amino acids. CDR1 is SQVTM, CDR2 ANQGSEA, per germline. Deletions cut 2 bases from V and 9 bases from J, with 19 bases between.